These T cell receptor beta chains were read from a single sample in a study of T cell responses to AZD1222 COVID-19 vaccine. Libraries were prepared by immunoSEQ multiplex PCR; TCRdb keeps only in-frame clonotypes and omits some of them. The sample includes about 130,000 clones, 94% of them seen just once. The sequencing here drew on peripheral blood, taken on day 0 of AZD1222 vaccination. The source is an adult in good health. Both conserved end residues are part of each CDR3. The order of the fields is clone size, V gene, D gene, J gene, CDR3 DNA, CDR3 protein. The D gene is left open where the match is weak. The listing skips clone size in some rows; elsewhere it reads once, few, many or a size class.

.	TRBV5-6	TRBD2	TRBJ2-3	TGTGCCAGCAGAGGAGGCGGGAGAGGGGCGAGAGATACGCAGTATTTT	CASRGGGRGARDTQYF
.	TRBV7-9	.	TRBJ1-5	TGTGCCAGCAGCGGCAGGGACCAGCCCCAGCATTTT	CASSGRDQPQHF
.	TRBV2	.	TRBJ1-2	TGTGCCGTTTATTGGGGCTATGGCTACACCTTC	CAVYWGYGYTF
.	TRBV18	.	TRBJ2-7	TGTGCCAGCTCACCAGGCGGGAAGTACGAGCAGTACTTC	CASSPGGKYEQYF
once	TRBV5-1	.	TRBJ1-2	TGCGCCAGCAGCTTCCAGGGTGACAACTATGGCTACACCTTC	CASSFQGDNYGYTF
.	TRBV5-1	.	TRBJ2-7	TGCGCCAGCACCCTTTTTGGGGCGAGGGAGGAGCAGTACTTC	CASTLFGAREEQYF
.	TRBV19	.	TRBJ2-1	TGTGCCAGCCTGAGGGGTGTGCGGGTCTCCTACAATGAGCAGTTCTTC	CASLRGVRVSYNEQFF
.	TRBV29-1	.	TRBJ1-2	TGCAGCGTTACGGCTAGCAGGGAGGGCTACACCTTC	CSVTASREGYTF
.	TRBV15	TRBD1	TRBJ1-1	TGTGCCACCAGCAGGAAAGGGGGCGCGGACACTGAAGCTTTCTTT	CATSRKGGADTEAFF
.	TRBV6-2/TRBV6-3	TRBD1	TRBJ1-6	TGTGCCAGCAGTTACTGGAGACAGGGTAAACATTCACCCCTCCACTTT	CASSYWRQGKHSPLHF
.	TRBV4-1	TRBD1	TRBJ2-7	TGCGCCAGCAGCAACCCGACAGGGGCTAAGGACGAGCAGTACTTC	CASSNPTGAKDEQYF
.	TRBV10-3	.	TRBJ1-3	TGTGCCATCACAGGGGACGTCGGCTCTGGAAACACCATATATTTT	CAITGDVGSGNTIYF
.	TRBV19	.	TRBJ1-4	TGTGCCAGTAGTAGGGGAGAGAGAGGTGAAAAACTGTTTTTT	CASSRGERGEKLFF
.	TRBV5-6	.	TRBJ1-2	TGTGCCAGCAGCTTGGGGCAAGCTAACTATGGCTACACCTTC	CASSLGQANYGYTF
.	TRBV5-1	TRBD1	TRBJ1-4	TGCGCCAGCAGCCCCAATACAGGGGTGTTGGGAGAAAAACTGTTTTTT	CASSPNTGVLGEKLFF
.	TRBV2	.	TRBJ2-1	TGTGCCAGCAGTGAGTCAGGGGCTCGGAATGAGCAGTTCTTC	CASSESGARNEQFF
.	TRBV12-3/TRBV12-4	.	TRBJ2-2	TGTGCCAGCAGCTCAGGGTATTCCGGGGAGCTGTTTTTT	CASSSGYSGELFF
.	TRBV6-1	.	TRBJ2-5	TGTGCCAGCAGTGAACTGGAGAGGCTCGAGGAGACCCAGTACTTC	CASSELERLEETQYF
.	TRBV29-1	.	TRBJ2-1	TGCAGCGTCCTTACGGGGAATGAGCAGTTCTTC	CSVLTGNEQFF
.	TRBV28	.	TRBJ2-7	TGTGCCAGCAGTTTAAGTGGTAGGAGCTACGAGCAGTACTTC	CASSLSGRSYEQYF
once	TRBV28	.	TRBJ2-3	TGTGCCAGCAGTTTTGGGCCAACTAGCACAGATACGCAGTATTTT	CASSFGPTSTDTQYF
.	TRBV5-8	.	TRBJ2-7	TGTGCCAGCAGCTCCCCGGGAAACGAGCAGTACTTC	CASSSPGNEQYF
.	TRBV30	.	TRBJ1-2	TGTGCCTGGAGTGTAGGGTTCCTCTATGGCTACACCTTC	CAWSVGFLYGYTF